The sequence of this T cell receptor beta chain was determined in a study of blood T cells in healthy people across ages. Study-wide findings and caveats: With donor CMV status unknown, expanded clonotype changes were possibly confounded.

Healthy Caucasian individuals from Russia aged 6 to 90 served as donors. With regard to this clonotype: Its cognate antigen is unknown.

A J-beta primer mix and a sample-barcoded 5' primer were used in a second PCR of roughly 6 to 12 cycles. A single record per CDR3 protein comes from TCRdb applying MiXCR to the 5' RACE reads. The sample lists about 290,000 distinct CDR3 sequences, 27% occurring once. Specimen: blood. This clonotype was obtained from a woman in her 70s in good health.

CDR3 DNA: TGTGCCAGCAGTGATTCGGTTCCTAGCCAGCCCCAGCATTTT. Its protein product is CASSDSVPSQPQHF. J is TRBJ1-5 and V is TRBV2; D is ambiguous. Germline-derived CDR1 and CDR2 are SNHLY and FYNNEI. The length of the CDR3 is 14 residues. V lost 3 bases, J lost 7 bases, and 13 bases lay in between.